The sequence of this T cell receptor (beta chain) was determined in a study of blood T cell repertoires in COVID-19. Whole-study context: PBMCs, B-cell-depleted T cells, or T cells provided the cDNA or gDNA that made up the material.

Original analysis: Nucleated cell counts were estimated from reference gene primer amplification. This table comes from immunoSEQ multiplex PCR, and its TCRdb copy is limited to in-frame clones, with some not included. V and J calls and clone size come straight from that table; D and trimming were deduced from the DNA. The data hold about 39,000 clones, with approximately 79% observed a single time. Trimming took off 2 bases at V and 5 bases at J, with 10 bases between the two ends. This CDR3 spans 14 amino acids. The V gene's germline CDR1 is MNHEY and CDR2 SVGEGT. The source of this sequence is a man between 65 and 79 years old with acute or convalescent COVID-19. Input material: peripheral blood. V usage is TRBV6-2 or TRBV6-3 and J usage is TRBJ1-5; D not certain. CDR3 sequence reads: CASSYAEAHQPQHF. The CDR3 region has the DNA TGTGCCAGCAGTTACGCAGAGGCCCATCAGCCCCAGCATTTT.